This T cell receptor beta chain was captured in a study of T cells in Graves' hyperthyroidism and ophthalmopathy. The study left out patients who had uncontrolled infection, other autoimmune disease, pregnancy or lactation. PBMCs came from around 9.7 ml fresh peripheral blood. The CDR3 regions of TCR beta were amplified from RNA transcripts. HTBI primers were used for first-round RT-PCR of the TCR CDR3. TCRdb reprocessed the multiplex PCR reads via MiXCR and lists one record per CDR3 protein. Among 600,000 to 900,000 distinct CDR3 sequences listed, over 15% were seen once. The CDR3 covers 14 residues. Trimming took 7 bases from V and 9 from J; bases not matched to a gene: 9. Germline assignment: CDR1 LGHDT and CDR2 YNNKEL (reference sequence).

The sample comprised blood. The chain recombines TRBV3-1 with TRBJ1-6; TRBD1 agrees at 7 bases. This TCR derives from a man younger than 35 with Graves' hyperthyroidism. CDR3 amino acids: CASTTRQGGSPLHF. The CDR3 bases are TGTGCCAGCACTACGAGACAGGGAGGTTCACCCCTCCACTTT.